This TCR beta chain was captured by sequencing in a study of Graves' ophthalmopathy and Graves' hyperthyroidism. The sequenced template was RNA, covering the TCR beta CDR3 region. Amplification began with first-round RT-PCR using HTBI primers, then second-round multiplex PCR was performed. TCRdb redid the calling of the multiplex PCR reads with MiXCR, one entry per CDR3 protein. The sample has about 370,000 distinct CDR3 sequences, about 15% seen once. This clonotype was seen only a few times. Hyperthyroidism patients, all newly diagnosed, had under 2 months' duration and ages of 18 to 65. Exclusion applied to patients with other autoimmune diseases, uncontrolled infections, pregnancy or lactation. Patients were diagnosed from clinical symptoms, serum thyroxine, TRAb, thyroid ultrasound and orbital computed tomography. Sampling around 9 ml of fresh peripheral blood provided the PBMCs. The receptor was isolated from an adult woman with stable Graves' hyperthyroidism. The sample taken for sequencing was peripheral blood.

The CDR3 is CASSVSLGDREVGYTF. The CDR3 DNA is TGTGCCAGCAGTGTCTCCTTGGGGGACAGGGAAGTCGGCTACACCTTC. The rearrangement joins TRBV6-4 to TRBJ1-2; 9 bases match TRBD1. The CDR3 sequence is 16 residues long. Germline V gene lookup returns CDR1 MRHNA and CDR2 SNTAGT. The junction had 14 bases not matched to a gene; V was cut back by 4 bases and J by 8 bases.